Here is one T cell receptor beta chain with its context. From the RACE reads, TCRdb called clonotypes with MiXCR, one entry per CDR3 protein. This sample has around 190,000 distinct CDR3 sequences, with 20% to 25% found just once. Germline CDR1 and CDR2: LGHNA and YNFKEQ. Germline trimming cut 4 bases from V and 14 bases from J; bases unmatched to any gene: 10. The CDR3 spans 14 residues. As for time point: patch test 1, 2 weeks after DPC sensitization. The treatment denotes: therapeutic diphenylcyclopropenone sensitization with weekly scalp DPC. This sample is drawn from a study of human T cells and chemical hapten exposure.

The chain recombines TRBV4-2 with TRBJ2-4; 11 nucleotides align to TRBD1. Sequencing was performed on whole blood, taken in connection with sensitization to the hapten diphenylcyclopropenone (DPC). This clonotype was sampled from a woman between 45 and 60 years old with alopecia areata. Some clones in this sample may be carry-over from other donors' samples. The CDR3 sequence: CASSRGQGALREYF. The CDR3 DNA sequence: TGTGCCAGCAGCCGAGGACAGGGGGCACTAAGGGAGTACTTC.